The rows below give T cell receptor beta chains drawn from one sample of a study of control samples from healthy donors and cancer patients. TCRdb's copy holds only in-frame clones and misses some; the assay was immunoSEQ multiplex PCR. The sample comprises 150,000 to 200,000 clones, more than 90% of which are singletons, and approximately 1.5% rests with the top ten. Sequenced: blood. The source of these receptors is a man aged 25 to 40 in good health. CDR3s include the opening cysteine and the closing phenylalanine or tryptophan. D genes are given only for firm matches. Some rows mark clone size as missing; the rest say once, few, many or name a class of expanded clone.

J gene | D gene | clone size | V gene | CDR3 length | CDR3 protein | CDR3 DNA
TRBJ2-6 | . | . | TRBV24-1 | 13 | CATSTSGANVLTF | TGTGCCACCAGTACGTCTGGGGCCAACGTCCTGACTTTC
TRBJ1-1 | . | . | TRBV19 | 13 | CASSFPLNTEAFF | TGTGCCAGTAGTTTTCCACTGAACACTGAAGCTTTCTTT
TRBJ1-4 | TRBD1 | . | TRBV6-2/TRBV6-3 | 21 | CASSFGPTGGAGRRTNEKLFF | TGTGCCAGCAGTTTTGGGCCGACAGGGGGCGCCGGGCGACGAACTAATGAAAAACTGTTTTTT
TRBJ2-7 | . | . | TRBV12-3/TRBV12-4 | 12 | CASRGGSYEQYF | TGTGCCAGCAGGGGGGGAAGCTACGAGCAGTACTTC
TRBJ1-2 | . | . | TRBV2 | 15 | CASSGGQGPSYGYTF | TGTGCCAGCAGTGGAGGCCAGGGGCCCAGCTATGGCTACACCTTC
TRBJ1-5 | TRBD1 | . | TRBV24-1 | 15 | CATSDGQGINQPQHF | TGTGCCACCAGTGACGGACAGGGGATCAATCAGCCCCAGCATTTT
TRBJ2-7 | . | . | TRBV20-1 | 11 | CSAPRVGETIF | TGCAGTGCTCCCCGGGTAGGGGAAACAATCTTC
TRBJ2-1 | . | . | TRBV5-4 | 15 | CASSLLWASSKEQFF | TGTGCCAGCAGCTTGTTATGGGCCAGTTCTAAAGAGCAGTTCTTC
TRBJ2-1 | . | . | TRBV3-1/TRBV3-2 | 13 | CASSQDRVNEQFF | TGTGCCAGCAGCCAAGATCGAGTCAATGAGCAGTTCTTC
TRBJ2-1 | TRBD2 | once | TRBV9 | 14 | CASSVQTSGGEQFF | TGTGCCAGCAGCGTACAAACTAGCGGGGGGGAGCAGTTCTTC
TRBJ1-4 | . | . | TRBV5-1 | 13 | CASSLREGEKLFF | TGCGCCAGCAGCTTAAGGGAAGGGGAAAAACTGTTTTTT